This TCR beta chain was captured by sequencing in a study of molecular identifiers for immune sequencing clone quantification (dated by TCRdb to 2017 to 2018). Looking at the study overall: In a replicate experiment, RNA from about 19,000 or 110,000 naive CD8 T cells was split into five aliquots, four of which were sequenced. This methods study benchmarked molecular-identifier clustering-based TCR repertoire sequencing (MIDCIRS) and TCR RNA copy counting, using CD8 T cells to do so.

Naive CD8 T cell libraries were made from about 21,000 to 970,000 sorted cells using 10%, 30% or 50% of purified RNA. Naive CD8 T cells, defined as CD8+CD4-CCR7+CD45RA+, were FACS-sorted into RLT Plus buffer on a BD FACSAria II. Detection sensitivity was tested by spiking Jurkat RNA equal to over 8 TCR copies' worth into samples containing roughly 17,000-1,000,000 naive CD8 T cells. CD8 T cells were enriched with RosetteSep CD8+ T Cell Enrichment Cocktail and Ficoll-Paque, followed by ACK red cell lysis. In its sample, this clonotype was seen many times. The target of this receptor is not known. Nothing much larger sits one base from this clone, and base qualities are not available. The library was prepared using PCR. Sequencing took place on a NextSeq 500. Bulk TCR libraries were generated as previously described, with the TCR primers listed in Table S5 used. Total RNA was purified with the Qiagen AllPrep DNA/RNA kit. Reads from multiple sequencing runs of the same library were pooled before analysis. Regarding the original processing steps: Reads were retained only if an exact TCR constant sequence was present, and the retained reads were trimmed to 150 nt and grouped according to their 12-nt molecular barcodes. Reads inside each barcode group were sub-clustered using a 15% Levenshtein threshold, and a quality-weighted consensus sequence was constructed for each RNA molecule. Non-functional sequences were filtered out, along with any lower-count sequence sitting one edit away from another sequence. Based on a fit of two negative binomial distributions, barcode sub-clusters having less than 20% of the maximum read count were discarded. The public sequencing data were trimmed at Q25 with fastp and processed into clonotypes with MiXCR by TCRdb, which kept only in-frame beta chains. Every entry covers one CDR3 protein and lists the most common genes and DNA from its rows. It is TCRdb's table, rather than the study itself, that gives the V and J calls and clone size. The sample table records hundreds of thousands of distinct CDR3 sequences; about 25% of these occur just once. 0.78% of the sample comes from the top ten.

Taken from cysteine to phenylalanine, the CDR3 has 15 residues. Of all the DNA, just the CDR3 is kept, 45 bases in frame from base 1. For CDR1 and CDR2, the germline V gene (reference sequence) lists MNHEY and SMNVEV. V was cut back by 4 bases and J by 3 bases, leaving a gap of 13 bases between them. Broader findings and caveats from the paper: In CMV-specific effector cells, clones with more than 20 RNA copies accounted for over 97% of molecules, whereas in naive cells such clones accounted for under 1%. When barcode sub-clustering was omitted, TCR diversity was inflated by chimeric consensus sequences, with chimeras reaching as high as 47%. The naive libraries included spiked-in Jurkat TCR RNA (about 11 copies' worth), and this RNA is not part of the donor repertoire. Highly expanded clone sizes could be underestimated because identical TCR molecules may share a barcode. Spiked-in Jurkat TCR RNA equal to a single cell's worth was reported to be detectable even within one million naive CD8 T cells. Modeling gave about three recovered TCR RNA copies per cell versus approximately 9 by digital PCR, implying roughly 29% capture efficiency.

The chain couples TRBV27 to TRBJ1-5, with TRBD1 tentatively as D gene (5 bases match). The source of this sequence is a human donor in good health. Some libraries in this study had Jurkat cell RNA spiked in. The sequenced sample consisted of naive CD8+ T cells from blood, with Jurkat cell RNA spiked in. Interpreted using the paper, the cell subset or site label stands for: FACS-sorted CD8+CD4-CCR7+CD45RA+ naive T cells. The DNA sequence follows: TGTGCCAGCAGTTCACTTACAGGTAACAATCAGCCCCAGCATTTT. Translation gives CASSSLTGNNQPQHF.